This TCR beta chain was found in a study of radiotherapy plus CTLA-4 blockade in lung cancer. Generated by immunoSEQ multiplex PCR, the TCRdb table keeps only in-frame clones and is missing some. The sample contains tens of thousands of clones, about 80% of which appear only once. Those with chemo-refractory metastatic non-small-cell lung cancer were treated with focal radiation combined with CTLA-4 blockade using ipilimumab. V lost 10 bases to trimming and J lost 5 bases, with 17 bases between them. Germline CDR1 and CDR2: LNHDA and SQIVND (reference sequence). The CDR3 has 13 amino acids. This TCR was recovered from a human donor with non-small cell lung cancer who had a partial response to radiotherapy plus ipilimumab. The rearrangement uses TRBV19 and TRBJ1-2; a possible D gene is TRBD1 (5 bases). Specimen: peripheral blood, collected from a patient treated with radiotherapy plus ipilimumab. The CDR3 loop reads CAIQDIPRYGYTF. CDR3 bases: TGTGCCATTCAGGACATACCGAGGTATGGCTACACCTTC. Full variable domain (outside the CDR3, taken from reference TRBV19 and TRBJ1-2): DGGITQSPKYLFRKEGQNVTLSCEQNLNHDAMYWYRQDPGQGLRLIYYSQIVNDFQKGDIAEGYSVSREKKESFPLTVTSAQKNPTAFYLCAIQDIPRYGYTFGSGTRLTVV.